These 22 T cell receptor beta chains originate from one sample sequenced in a study of T cell repertoires in cytomegalovirus infection. TCRdb re-derived calls from the reads in MiXCR, one entry per CDR3 protein. Of approximately 1,000,000 distinct CDR3 sequences listed, around 30% are singletons. The antigens for these receptors are not known. The sequences come from cultured CD8+ T cells from PBMCs, collected from culture after CMV antigen stimulation. The receptors derive from a human donor in good health (CMV status not recorded). Some clones in this sample may be carry-over from other donors' samples.

The chain links TRBV6-5 to TRBJ1-2; D is ambiguous. There are 13 residues in the CDR3. V lost 4 bases to trimming and J lost 2 bases, with 8 bases between them. Germline V gives CDR1 MNHEY, CDR2 SVGAGI. The CDR3 DNA is TGTGCCAGCAGTTCTGCAGAAAACTATGGCTACACCTTC. This translates into CASSSAENYGYTF.

The chain employs TRBV7-9 and TRBJ1-5, with a possible D match to TRBD1 (5 bases). Germline assignment: CDR1 SEHNR and CDR2 FQNEAQ (reference sequence). The ends were cut back, 1 base at V and 3 bases at J, with 16 bases in the middle. This CDR3 contains 17 residues. CDR3 bases: TGTGCCAGCAGCTTAGAGGCAGAAGGAGGGGCCAATCAGCCCCAGCATTTT. Protein: CASSLEAEGGANQPQHF.

This clonotype was observed a few times. This rearrangement joins TRBV7-9 to TRBJ2-4; 9 bases are a match to TRBD1. CDR1 SEHNR and CDR2 FQNEAQ come from the germline V gene (reference sequence). The trim removed 5 bases at V and 5 bases at J, leaving 7 bases unmatched. This CDR3 has 15 amino acids. CDR3 nucleotide sequence: TGTGCCAGCAGCCTTTTCGACAGGGGGGAAAACATTCAGTACTTC. The encoded protein is CASSLFDRGENIQYF.

A few counts support this clonotype. V and J are TRBV9 and TRBJ1-2; TRBD1 agrees at 8 bases. The V segment lost 3 bases and the J segment 4 bases; nucleotides outside the gene matches: 11. The CDR3 runs to 16 residues. Germline CDR1 and CDR2: SGDLS and YYNGEE. Here the CDR3 reads CASSAGQDRTGYGYTF. Written as DNA, the CDR3 is TGTGCCAGCAGCGCGGGACAGGATCGAACAGGCTATGGCTACACCTTC.

This clonotype was found a few times. This chain uses TRBV7-2 with TRBJ2-5, with 9 positions matching TRBD1. This CDR3 spans 16 amino acids. Germline CDR1 SGHTA, CDR2 FQGNSA. V gave up 1 base and J gave up 1 base; unmatched junction bases: 4. The CDR3 sequence: CASSLDDRGTQETQYF. The DNA for the CDR3 is TGTGCCAGCAGCTTAGATGACAGGGGGACCCAAGAGACCCAGTACTTC. The variable domain in full, with the rest retrieved from reference TRBV7-2 and TRBJ2-5, is GAGVSQSPSNKVTEKGKDVELRCDPISGHTALYWYRQSLGQGLEFLIYFQGNSAPDKSGLPSDRFSAERTGGSVSTLTIQRTQQEDSAVYLCASSLDDRGTQETQYFGPGTRLLVL.

The table lists this clonotype with many counts. The gene calls are TRBV27 and TRBJ2-5; TRBD2 agrees at 10 bases. The ends lost 3 bases at V and 4 bases at J; junction bases unmatched: 5. The CDR3 is made up of 15 amino acids. Germline V gene sequence: CDR1 MNHEY, CDR2 SMNVEV (reference sequence). In nucleotides, the CDR3 is TGTGCCAGCAGTTTGAGGTCTAGCGGGAGAGAGACCCAGTACTTC. Translating it yields CASSLRSSGRETQYF.

This clonotype was counted ten times or more. This chain links TRBV28 with TRBJ2-3; TRBD2 matches at 13 bases. The CDR3 is 15 residues long. Germline lookup yields CDR1 MDHEN and CDR2 SYDVKM. Germline trimming cut 5 bases from V and 6 bases from J; bases unmatched to any gene: 5. This chain's CDR3 is CASSGTSGVMDTQYF. The CDR3 nucleotides are TGTGCCAGCAGTGGGACTAGCGGGGTCATGGATACGCAGTATTTT.

This clonotype showed up many times. J is TRBJ2-1 and V is TRBV4-1; 7 bases align to TRBD2. The CDR3 has 16 residues. Unmatched junction bases numbered 9, after V lost 5 bases and J lost 2 bases. CDR1 and CDR2 (germline): MGHRA, YSYEKL. CDR3 sequence (DNA): TGCGCCAGCAGCGGTAAACCGGGACTACCCTACAATGAGCAGTTCTTC. Its translation: CASSGKPGLPYNEQFF.

A word on this clonotype: This sequence may be a read error, since a much larger clone differs from it by one base. The chain uses TRBV7-2 and TRBJ2-7; no firm D call. The length of the CDR3 is 13 residues. Trimming stripped 4 bases from V and 2 bases from J, with 9 bases between. CDR1 SGHTA and CDR2 FQGNSA come from the germline V gene. CDR3 residues: CASSSPHTYEQYF. Here the CDR3 DNA reads TGTGCCAGCAGCTCTCCCCACACCTACGAGCAGTACTTC.

This CDR3 is CASTPGGTSPNSPLHF. CDR3 nucleotides: TGTGCCAGTACCCCCGGGGGGACATCTCCCAATTCACCCCTCCACTTT. The gene calls are TRBV19 and TRBJ1-6, with D possibly being TRBD1 (6 bases). Trimming took 7 bases from V and 7 from J, leaving 20 bases between them. Germline V gene data show CDR1 as LNHDA and CDR2 as SQIVND (reference sequence). The CDR3 runs to 16 residues. Drawing the rest from reference TRBV19 and TRBJ1-6, the complete variable domain is DGGITQSPKYLFRKEGQNVTLSCEQNLNHDAMYWYRQDPGQGLRLIYYSQIVNDFQKGDIAEGYSVSREKKESFPLTVTSAQKNPTAFYLCASTPGGTSPNSPLHFGNGTRLTVT.

The chain joins TRBV19 to TRBJ2-3; D is ambiguous. The ends were cut back, 5 bases at V and 1 base at J, with 13 bases in the middle. The CDR3 spans 15 residues. Germline assignment: CDR1 LNHDA and CDR2 SQIVND (reference sequence). This CDR3 reads CASSPLGLGTDTQYF. CDR3 coding DNA: TGTGCCAGTAGTCCTCTAGGATTGGGCACAGATACGCAGTATTTT. Drawing the rest from reference TRBV19 and TRBJ2-3, the complete variable domain is DGGITQSPKYLFRKEGQNVTLSCEQNLNHDAMYWYRQDPGQGLRLIYYSQIVNDFQKGDIAEGYSVSREKKESFPLTVTSAQKNPTAFYLCASSPLGLGTDTQYFGPGTRLTVL.

The chain links TRBV12-5 to TRBJ1-5; D unclear. This CDR3 has 15 amino acids. The germline CDR1 and CDR2 sequences are LGHNT and FRNRAP. Trimming cost V 2 bases and J 0 bases, with 8 bases left between them. The CDR3 protein is CASGLKAYSNQPQHF. The CDR3 DNA reads as TGTGCTAGTGGTTTGAAGGCGTATAGCAATCAGCCCCAGCATTTT.

This rearrangement joins TRBV5-5 to TRBJ1-2; 10 bases line up with TRBD1. Per the germline V gene, CDR1 is SGHKS and CDR2 is YYEKEE (reference sequence). The CDR3 extends over 18 amino acids. J was trimmed by 2 bases and V by 3 bases; bases with no gene match: 13. The CDR3 reads CASSSPATGGIQNYGYTF. The CDR3 DNA is TGTGCCAGCAGCTCTCCCGCGACAGGGGGCATTCAAAACTATGGCTACACCTTC.

This clonotype has only a few counts. The J gene is TRBJ2-7, the V gene TRBV7-6; a weak D match, TRBD2 (6 bases). The V gene's germline CDR1 is SGHVS and CDR2 FNYEAQ. The CDR3 is made up of 15 amino acids. The ends were cut back, 1 base at V and 6 bases at J, with 16 bases in the middle. In nucleotides, the CDR3 is TGTGCCAGCAGCTTAGTTGCTGTCGGGGGAGGCGAGCAGTACTTC. This codes for CASSLVAVGGGEQYF.

This clonotype turned up a few times. The rearrangement uses TRBV7-9 and TRBJ1-2; the match to TRBD1 covers 7 bases. CDR3 length: 13 residues. CDR1 is SEHNR and CDR2 is FQNEAQ in the germline V gene (reference sequence). J lost 4 bases, V lost 8 bases, and 7 bases had no gene match. The CDR3 region has the DNA TGTGCCAGCTCTAACGACAGGGCCTATGGCTACACCTTC. It translates to CASSNDRAYGYTF.

A few counts support this clonotype. The chain has TRBV12-3 or TRBV12-4 and TRBJ1-2; D is possibly TRBD1 (5 bases). V shed 6 bases and J shed 8 bases, with 19 bases lying between them. The length of the CDR3 is 14 residues. The CDR3 protein is CASRVTEAAYGYTF. The CDR3 nucleotides read TGTGCCAGCAGAGTGACAGAGGCGGCTTACGGCTACACCTTC.

The chain combines TRBV2 with TRBJ2-5, with TRBD1 identical over 9 bases. V shed 1 base, J shed 4 bases, and the junction held 4 bases outside the gene matches. The CDR3 has 15 residues. The germline V gene has CDR1 SNHLY and CDR2 FYNNEI. The CDR3 sequence: CASSEGTGVGETQYF. CDR3 bases: TGTGCCAGCAGTGAAGGGACAGGGGTGGGAGAGACCCAGTACTTC.

This rearrangement joins TRBV28 to TRBJ2-1, with a possible D match to TRBD1 (6 bases). The germline V gene encodes CDR1 MDHEN and CDR2 SYDVKM. The CDR3 loop spans 14 amino acids. Trimming pared 5 bases from V and 10 bases from J, leaving 18 bases between. The CDR3 region is CASSHVLRGKEQFF. DNA for the CDR3: TGTGCCAGCAGTCATGTCTTGAGGGGGAAGGAGCAGTTCTTC.

With respect to this clonotype: A much larger clone differs from this one at a single base, so this may be a read error. It is likely a read error, because the conserved phenylalanine at the end of the CDR3 is missing. As DNA, the CDR3 is TGTGCCAGCAGCTTCGACAGGGGCTTCTCCTACGAGCAGTACGCC. It encodes CASSFDRGFSYEQYA. The gene calls are TRBV7-2 and TRBJ2-7; 8 positions agree with TRBD1. V shed 3 bases, J shed 0 bases, and the junction held 4 bases outside the gene matches. Per the germline V gene, CDR1 is SGHTA and CDR2 is FQGNSA. This CDR3 is built from 15 residues.

J is TRBJ1-1 and V is TRBV13; D is unclear. Germline CDR1 reads PRHDT; CDR2 reads FYEKMQ (reference sequence). This CDR3 has 13 residues. V was clipped by 5 bases and J by 1 base, with 8 bases between them. CDR3 sequence: CASSPDQNTEAFF. Written as DNA, the CDR3 is TGTGCCAGCAGCCCCGATCAGAACACTGAAGCTTTCTTT.

This CDR3 reads CASSLTPYVASGANVLTF. In DNA, the CDR3 is TGCGCCAGCAGCCTCACACCTTACGTGGCGTCTGGGGCCAACGTCCTGACTTTC. The V call is TRBV4-1, the J call TRBJ2-6; D gene ambiguous. Germline V gene sequence: CDR1 MGHRA, CDR2 YSYEKL. Trimming cost V 4 bases and J 1 base, with 17 bases left between them. The CDR3 is made up of 18 amino acids.

This clonotype has a handful of counts. The chain has TRBV12-3 or TRBV12-4 and TRBJ1-1, with D hard to call. The CDR3 covers 13 residues. The ends were cut back, 2 bases at V and 5 bases at J, with 9 bases in the middle. CDR3 region: CASSLTVTTEAFF. Written as DNA, the CDR3 is TGTGCCAGCAGTTTAACGGTTACGACTGAAGCTTTCTTT.